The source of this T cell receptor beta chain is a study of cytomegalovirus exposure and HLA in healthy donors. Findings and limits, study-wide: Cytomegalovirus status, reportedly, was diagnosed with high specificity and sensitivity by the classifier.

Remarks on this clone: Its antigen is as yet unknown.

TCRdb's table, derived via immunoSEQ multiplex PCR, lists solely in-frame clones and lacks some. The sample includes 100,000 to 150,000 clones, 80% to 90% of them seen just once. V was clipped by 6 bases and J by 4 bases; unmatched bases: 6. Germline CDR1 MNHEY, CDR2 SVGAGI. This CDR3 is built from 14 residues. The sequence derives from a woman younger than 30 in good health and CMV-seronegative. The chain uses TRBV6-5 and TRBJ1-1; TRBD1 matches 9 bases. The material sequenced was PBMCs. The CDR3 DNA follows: TGTGCCAGCAGAGAACAGGGGGCGGGCACTGAAGCTTTCTTT. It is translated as CASREQGAGTEAFF.